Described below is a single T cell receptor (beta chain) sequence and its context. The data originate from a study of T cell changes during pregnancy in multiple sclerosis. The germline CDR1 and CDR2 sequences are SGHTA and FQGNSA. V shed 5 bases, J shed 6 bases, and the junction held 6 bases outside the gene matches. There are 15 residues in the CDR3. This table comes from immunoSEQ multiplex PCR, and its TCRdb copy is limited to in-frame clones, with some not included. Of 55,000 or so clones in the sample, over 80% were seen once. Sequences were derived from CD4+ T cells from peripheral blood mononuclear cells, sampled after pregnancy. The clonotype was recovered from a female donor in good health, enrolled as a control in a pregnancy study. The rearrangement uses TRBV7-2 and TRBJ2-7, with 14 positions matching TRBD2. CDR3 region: CASSPRTSGGFEQYF. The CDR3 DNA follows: TGTGCCAGCAGCCCACGGACTAGCGGGGGGTTCGAGCAGTACTTC.